The 4 T cell receptor beta chains in this list originate from one sample, sequenced in a study of blood T cell repertoires in COVID-19. Assay used: immunoSEQ multiplex PCR; TCRdb lists only in-frame clones, some missing. This table has over 250,000 clones, roughly 88% appearing once. Sequencing was performed on PBMCs or T cells enriched from blood (not recorded which). These receptors were collected from a woman aged 30 to 39 who had recovered from COVID-19.

V gene TRBV6-5 combines with J gene TRBJ1-2; 7 nucleotides match TRBD1. The junction had 9 bases not matched to a gene; V was cut back by 2 bases and J by 6 bases. Per the germline V gene, CDR1 is MNHEY and CDR2 is SVGAGI. The CDR3 has 15 amino acids. The CDR3 is CASSYTGQGGDGYTF. The CDR3, as DNA: TGTGCCAGCAGTTACACGGGGCAGGGGGGCGATGGCTACACCTTC.

This clone has a single count. The rearrangement joins TRBV4-1 to TRBJ2-3; a weak D match, TRBD1 (5 bases). Deletions cut 1 base from V and 0 bases from J, with 8 bases between. CDR3 size: 15 residues. CDR1 is MGHRA and CDR2 is YSYEKL in the germline V gene. CDR3 region: CASSQVNRSTDTQYF. CDR3 DNA: TGCGCCAGCAGCCAAGTAAACAGGAGCACAGATACGCAGTATTTT.

The CDR3 loop is CSVGGGLPTGELFF. The CDR3, as DNA: TGCAGCGTTGGAGGGGGACTACCCACCGGGGAGCTGTTTTTT. J is TRBJ2-2 and V is TRBV29-1; tentatively, D is TRBD2 (7 bases). CDR3 size: 14 residues. Germline loops: CDR1 SQVTM, CDR2 ANQGSEA. V was trimmed by 4 bases and J by 4 bases, leaving 13 bases between them.

This CDR3 reads CASSIGQGSNQPQHF. The CDR3 bases are TGTGCCAGTAGTATAGGGCAGGGCAGCAATCAGCCCCAGCATTTT. This rearrangement joins TRBV19 to TRBJ1-5, with D perhaps TRBD1 (5 bases). The V end lost 1 base, the J end lost 1 base, and 8 bases lay between the germline ends. This CDR3 spans 15 amino acids. Per the germline V gene, CDR1 is LNHDA and CDR2 is SQIVND (reference sequence).